There are a few counts of the clone carrying this TCR beta chain. This specimen belongs to a study of T cell repertoires in cytomegalovirus infection. As for the study in general: Public TCR beta signatures provided an indication of both CMV infection and a matching HLA type.

CDR1 and CDR2 (germline): MNHGY, SAAAGT. The CDR3 extends over 14 amino acids. With 6 bases clipped from V and 3 bases from J, the junction kept 7 bases outside the gene matches. TCRdb called the reads again in MiXCR, with one record for every CDR3 protein. The data hold 200,000 or so distinct CDR3 sequences, with about 21% observed a single time. This sequence originates from a human donor in good health (CMV status not recorded). Some clones in this sample may be carry-over from other donors' samples. The rearrangement joins TRBV6-8 to TRBJ2-7, with TRBD1 matching 8 bases. The sample was PBMCs. The DNA of the CDR3 is TGTGCCAGCAGCACAGGGGGTAGACTCTACGAGCAGTACTTC. This translates into CASSTGGRLYEQYF.